A selection of T cell receptor beta chains follows, all from one sample in a study of T cells in Graves' hyperthyroidism and ophthalmopathy. TCRdb used MiXCR to reprocess the multiplex PCR reads, holding one entry per CDR3 protein. The repertoire consists of around 200,000 distinct CDR3 sequences, with around 16% occurring once and the leading ten covering around two fifths. Sample: blood. These TCRs come from a man aged 35 to 55 with Graves' hyperthyroidism. The CDR3 runs from the conserved cysteine through the conserved F or W. A D gene is named only where the DNA matches it firmly. Only part of the rows carry a size: once, few, many, or a class if the clone is expanded.

J,D,size,V,CDR3,DNA
TRBJ1-6,NA,once,TRBV18,CASSPTTVDNSPLHF,TGTGCCAGCTCACCAACGACAGTTGATAATTCACCCCTCCACTTT
TRBJ2-2,TRBD1,many,TRBV24-1,CATSDAGQGASGELFF,TGTGCCACCAGTGATGCGGGACAGGGGGCCTCCGGGGAGCTGTTTTTT
TRBJ1-2,NA,NA,TRBV5-8,CASSSPAAANYGYTF,TGTGCCAGCAGCTCGCCCGCGGCAGCTAACTATGGCTACACCTTC
TRBJ2-5,NA,many,TRBV6-1,CASSERAGPPETQYF,TGTGCCAGCAGTGAAAGGGCAGGGCCCCCGGAGACCCAGTACTTC
TRBJ2-5,TRBD2,NA,TRBV9,CASSVLADQETQYF,TGTGCCAGCAGCGTTCTAGCGGACCAAGAGACCCAGTACTTC
TRBJ2-5,NA,many,TRBV7-8,CASSADGRRPETQYF,TGTGCCAGCAGCGCTGACGGCCGTCGGCCAGAGACCCAGTACTTC
TRBJ1-1,NA,NA,TRBV6-2/TRBV6-3,CASSYAVSGAEAFF,TGTGCCAGCAGTTATGCGGTTTCGGGGGCTGAAGCTTTCTTT
TRBJ2-7,TRBD2,NA,TRBV20-1,CSVGLAGYEQYF,TGCAGTGTTGGACTAGCGGGGTACGAGCAGTACTTC
TRBJ1-1,TRBD1,NA,TRBV6-1,CATGRQGATEAFF,TGTGCCACTGGAAGACAGGGGGCCACTGAAGCTTTCTTT
TRBJ1-5,NA,NA,TRBV27,CASSFREQQPQHF,TGTGCCAGCAGTTTCAGGGAACAGCAGCCCCAGCATTTT
TRBJ2-7,NA,many,TRBV18,CASSPRRGENEQYF,TGTGCCAGCTCACCACGCAGGGGAGAGAACGAGCAGTACTTC
TRBJ2-5,NA,NA,TRBV7-9,CANSERETQYF,TGTGCCAACAGCGAACGAGAGACCCAGTACTTC
TRBJ2-7,TRBD2,NA,TRBV6-2/TRBV6-3,CASSYSSRGRADDYSYEQYF,TGTGCCAGCAGTTACTCGTCCCGCGGGAGGGCCGACGACTACTCCTACGAGCAGTACTTC
TRBJ1-2,TRBD1,NA,TRBV29-1,CSATGANYGYTF,TGCAGCGCGACAGGGGCTAACTATGGCTACACCTTC
TRBJ2-2,TRBD2,many,TRBV6-5,CASSYAAGEAGELFF,TGTGCCAGCAGTTACGCCGCGGGGGAGGCCGGGGAGCTGTTTTTT
TRBJ1-1,NA,NA,TRBV18,CASSPKLQPGTSNTEAFF,TGTGCCAGCTCACCGAAGCTCCAACCCGGGACATCAAACACTGAAGCTTTCTTT
TRBJ2-5,NA,many,TRBV3-1,CASSQVGWRETQYF,TGTGCCAGCAGCCAAGTCGGTTGGAGGGAGACCCAGTACTTC
TRBJ1-2,TRBD1,many,TRBV20-1,CSASQGDYGYTF,TGCAGTGCCTCTCAGGGGGACTATGGCTACACCTTC
TRBJ2-5,TRBD2,few,TRBV19,CASSIGAERGQETQYF,TGTGCCAGTAGTATAGGAGCCGAGCGGGGCCAAGAGACCCAGTACTTC
TRBJ2-1,TRBD2,NA,TRBV30,CAWSEGGSGSNEQFF,TGTGCCTGGAGTGAAGGGGGTAGCGGGAGCAATGAGCAGTTCTTC
TRBJ2-7,NA,many,TRBV7-2,CASTPEQGFYEQYF,TGTGCCAGCACCCCAGAACAGGGATTCTACGAGCAGTACTTC
TRBJ1-2,NA,many,TRBV3-1,CASSQAGPTYNYGYTF,TGTGCCAGCAGCCAGGCCGGACCGACATATAACTATGGCTACACCTTC
TRBJ2-7,TRBD2,many,TRBV5-5,CASSWRLAGDEQYF,TGTGCCAGCAGCTGGAGACTAGCGGGGGACGAGCAGTACTTC
TRBJ2-1,NA,many,TRBV2,CASRGALGSRYNEQFF,TGTGCCAGCAGGGGCGCGTTGGGCTCTCGCTACAATGAGCAGTTCTTC
TRBJ2-1,TRBD2,NA,TRBV9,CASSVGGRGGAEQFF,TGTGCCAGCAGCGTAGGAGGACGGGGGGGCGCTGAGCAGTTCTTC
TRBJ2-5,NA,NA,TRBV5-1,CASSEQEAQYF,TGCGCCAGCAGCGAACAAGAGGCCCAGTACTTC